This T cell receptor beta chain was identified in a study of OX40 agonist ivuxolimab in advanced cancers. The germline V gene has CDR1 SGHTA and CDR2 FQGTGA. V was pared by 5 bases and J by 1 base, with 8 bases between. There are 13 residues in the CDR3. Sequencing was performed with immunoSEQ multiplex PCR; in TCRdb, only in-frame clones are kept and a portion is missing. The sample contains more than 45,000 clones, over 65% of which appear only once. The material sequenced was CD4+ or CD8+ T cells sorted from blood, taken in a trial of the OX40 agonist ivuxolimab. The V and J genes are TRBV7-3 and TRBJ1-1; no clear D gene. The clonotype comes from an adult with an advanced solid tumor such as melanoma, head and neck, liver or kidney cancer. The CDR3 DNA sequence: TGTGCCAGCAGCGTAGGACCGAACACTGAAGCTTTCTTT. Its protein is CASSVGPNTEAFF.